Reported below is one T cell receptor (beta chain). What it recognizes is unknown. Roughly three months, about 14 weeks, into antiretroviral therapy, follow-up blood was collected. The repertoire came from unfractionated whole blood and reflected all unsorted peripheral T cells. These data originate in a study of HIV-infected patients and healthy controls. About 500 ng RNA was reverse transcribed with alpha and beta constant-region primers. Each of the alpha and beta chains got its own library through chain-specific third strand synthesis with indices. TCRdb processed the 5' RACE reads anew with MiXCR; each CDR3 protein has one entry. The sample holds some 9,300 distinct CDR3 sequences, under 7% seen once. Overall study results and limits: HIV+ repertoires were severely depleted of MAIT alpha-chain CDR3s, unlike healthy controls. HLA types of the donors remained undetermined.

V was pared by 4 bases and J by 7 bases, with 10 bases of the junction left unmatched. Germline values: CDR1 MNHEY, CDR2 SMNVEV (reference sequence). CDR3 length: 16 amino acids. The sample was blood, taken during antiretroviral therapy. The receptor was isolated from an adult with HIV infection. The donor label of this sample is uncertain. The chain joins TRBV27 to TRBJ2-2; 9 positions match TRBD2. The CDR3 spells CASSSAGGALGGELFF. The DNA for the CDR3 is TGTGCCAGCAGTTCCGCGGGGGGGGCGCTCGGCGGGGAGCTGTTTTTT.